This entry lists 10 T cell receptor beta chains sequenced from one sample in a study of blood T cell repertoires in COVID-19. The data were produced by immunoSEQ multiplex PCR, yet TCRdb's version contains in-frame clones alone and is incomplete. Among some 120,000 clones listed, about 80% were seen once. Material for sequencing was peripheral blood. Source of these receptors: a man in his 70s with active or convalescent COVID-19.

The chain carries TRBV6-5 and TRBJ1-2; D unclear. V lost 8 bases to trimming and J lost 4 bases, with 17 bases between them. CDR3 size: 14 residues. CDR1 is MNHEY, CDR2 SVGAGI, per germline. The CDR3 reads CASGNAGKVYGYTF. CDR3 sequence (DNA): TGTGCCAGCGGGAACGCGGGCAAAGTCTATGGCTACACCTTC.

This chain joins TRBV18 and TRBJ1-2; D is perhaps TRBD1 (6 bases). This CDR3 comprises 15 residues. Trimming cost V 5 bases and J 4 bases, with 17 bases left between them. CDR1 is KGHSH, CDR2 LQKENI, per germline. CDR3 amino acids: CASSSGTPHFYGYTF. CDR3 nucleotide sequence: TGTGCCAGCTCATCAGGGACACCACATTTCTATGGCTACACCTTC. Variable domain in full (rest from reference TRBV18 and TRBJ1-2): NAGVMQNPRHLVRRRGQEARLRCSPMKGHSHVYWYRQLPEEGLKFMVYLQKENIIDESGMPKERFSAEFPKEGPSILRIQQVVRGDSAAYFCASSSGTPHFYGYTFGSGTRLTVV.

The chain uses TRBV2 and TRBJ1-3; 10 bases align to TRBD1. V gave up 8 bases and J gave up 3 bases; unmatched junction bases: 7. Germline assignment: CDR1 SNHLY and CDR2 FYNNEI. The CDR3 contains 15 residues. The CDR3 loop reads CASGGTGEIGNTIYF. CDR3 bases: TGTGCCAGCGGGGGGACAGGGGAAATTGGAAACACCATATATTTT.

The chain couples TRBV2 to TRBJ2-7; 13 nucleotides align to TRBD2. This CDR3 is built from 20 residues. V lost 8 bases and J lost 0; bases outside the gene matches: 19. Germline CDR1 SNHLY, CDR2 FYNNEI. In DNA, the CDR3 is TGTGCCAGCCAGGGGCCAGCGCTCGGACTAGCGGGAGAAAGCTCCTACGAGCAGTACTTC. Its protein product is CASQGPALGLAGESSYEQYF.

The chain joins TRBV9 to TRBJ2-1; D gene unclear. Looked up from germline, CDR1 is SGDLS and CDR2 is YYNGEE. The CDR3 runs 15 residues. V was cut by 0 bases and J by 8 bases, with 15 bases left in between. The CDR3 reads CASSVAAGNNDEQFF. The CDR3 DNA is TGTGCCAGCAGCGTAGCGGCAGGAAATAATGATGAGCAGTTCTTC.

The V gene is TRBV7-3, the J gene TRBJ2-1, with D perhaps matching TRBD1 (6 bases). Trimming stripped 5 bases from V and 7 bases from J, with 12 bases between. CDR1 and CDR2 (germline): SGHTA, FQGTGA. The CDR3 covers 13 residues. The CDR3 spells CASSPGTLNEQFF. The DNA of the CDR3 is TGTGCCAGCAGCCCCGGGACACTTAATGAGCAGTTCTTC.

The rearrangement uses TRBV11-3 and TRBJ2-1; the D is unclear. V lost 5 bases and J 0 bases, leaving 17 bases between the germline ends. CDR3 length equals 17 residues. CDR1 is SGHNT and CDR2 is YENEEA in the germline V gene. The CDR3 loop is CASSPRTVPSSYNEQFF. For the CDR3, the DNA is TGTGCCAGCAGCCCCCGAACAGTCCCGAGCTCCTACAATGAGCAGTTCTTC.

The gene calls are TRBV6-2 or TRBV6-3 and TRBJ1-5, with TRBD1 matching over 7 bases. The V gene's germline CDR1 is MNHEY and CDR2 SVGEGT. After removal of 6 bases from V and 7 bases from J, the junction contained 9 bases not matched to a gene. The length of the CDR3 is 14 residues. The CDR3 DNA reads TGTGCCAGCAGCACAGTCAGGGGGTACCAGCCCCAGCATTTT. Amino acids: CASSTVRGYQPQHF.

This clone was detected only once. The J gene is TRBJ2-6, the V gene TRBV4-2, with 8 positions matching TRBD2. CDR1 is LGHNA and CDR2 is YNFKEQ in the germline V gene. CDR3 size: 18 residues. Trimming cost V 2 bases and J 0 bases; bases outside gene matches: 6. The CDR3 DNA reads as TGTGCCAGCAGCCAACTAGCGGGCACCCGCTCTGGGGCCAACGTCCTGACTTTC. Protein sequence: CASSQLAGTRSGANVLTF.

The chain is built from TRBV5-5 and TRBJ1-1; 7 bases agree with TRBD1. The trim removed 2 bases at V and 1 base at J, leaving 8 bases unmatched. This CDR3 region has 16 residues. The germline gives CDR1 SGHKS, CDR2 YYEKEE (reference sequence). The CDR3 bases are TGTGCCAGCAGCTTAAGTTACGGGACAGCGAACACTGAAGCTTTCTTT. Encoded protein: CASSLSYGTANTEAFF.